The following is a T cell receptor (beta chain) sequence with its context. The antigen remains undetermined. The data belong to a study of T cell repertoires in cytomegalovirus infection. Study information: The public TCR beta signatures pointed to both CMV infection and matching HLA type.

TCRdb itself ran the reads through MiXCR, one entry per CDR3 protein. Of about 450,000 distinct CDR3 sequences listed, 31% are singletons. Findings and caveats of the study: CMV carriers with the relevant HLA were identified by cumulative public TCR beta family frequency. CMV-specific TCR beta clonotypes restricted by HLA-C dominated the ex vivo response.

Sequencing used PBMCs. This receptor was identified in a human donor in good health (CMV status not recorded). Some clones in this sample may be carry-over from other donors' samples.

The CDR3 is CASRTGARSFF. The DNA of the CDR3 is TGTGCCAGCAGGACAGGGGCTAGGAGTTTCTTC. J is TRBJ2-1 and V is TRBV6-5; TRBD1 agrees at 8 bases. The ends lost 6 bases at V and 16 bases at J; junction bases unmatched: 8. Germline CDR1 and CDR2: MNHEY and SVGAGI. This CDR3 has 11 amino acids.